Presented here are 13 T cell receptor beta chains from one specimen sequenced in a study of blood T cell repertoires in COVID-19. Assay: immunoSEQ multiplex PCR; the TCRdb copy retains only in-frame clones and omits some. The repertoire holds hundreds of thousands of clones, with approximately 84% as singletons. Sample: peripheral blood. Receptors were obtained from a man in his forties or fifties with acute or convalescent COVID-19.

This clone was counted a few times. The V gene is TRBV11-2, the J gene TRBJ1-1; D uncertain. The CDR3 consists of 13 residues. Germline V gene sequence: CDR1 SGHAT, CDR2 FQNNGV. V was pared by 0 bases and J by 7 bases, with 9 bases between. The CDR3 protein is CASSLDPAVEAFF. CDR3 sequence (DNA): TGTGCCAGCAGCTTAGATCCTGCAGTTGAAGCTTTCTTT.

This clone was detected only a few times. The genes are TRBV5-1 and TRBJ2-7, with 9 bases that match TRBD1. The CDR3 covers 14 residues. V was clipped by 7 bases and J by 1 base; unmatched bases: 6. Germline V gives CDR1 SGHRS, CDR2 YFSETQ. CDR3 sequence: CASDPGTGSYEQYF. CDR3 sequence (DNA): TGCGCCAGCGACCCCGGGACAGGGTCCTACGAGCAGTACTTC.

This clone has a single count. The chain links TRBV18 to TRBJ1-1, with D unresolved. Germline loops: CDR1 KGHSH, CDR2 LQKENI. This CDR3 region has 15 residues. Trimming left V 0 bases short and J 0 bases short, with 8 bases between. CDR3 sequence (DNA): TGTGCCAGCTCACCACCGGCAGTCATGAACACTGAAGCTTTCTTT. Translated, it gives CASSPPAVMNTEAFF.

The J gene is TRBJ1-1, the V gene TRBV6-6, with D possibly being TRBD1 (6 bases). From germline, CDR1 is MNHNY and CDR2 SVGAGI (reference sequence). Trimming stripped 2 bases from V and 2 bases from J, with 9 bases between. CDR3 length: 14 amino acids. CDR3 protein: CASSYGDINTEAFF. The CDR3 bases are TGTGCCAGCAGTTACGGGGACATTAACACTGAAGCTTTCTTT.

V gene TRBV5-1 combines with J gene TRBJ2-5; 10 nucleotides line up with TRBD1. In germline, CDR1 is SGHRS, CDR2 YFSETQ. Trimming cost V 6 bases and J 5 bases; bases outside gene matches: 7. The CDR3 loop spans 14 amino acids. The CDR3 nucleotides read TGCGCCAGCACCGCGACAGGGGGCGGTGAGACCCAGTACTTC. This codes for CASTATGGGETQYF.

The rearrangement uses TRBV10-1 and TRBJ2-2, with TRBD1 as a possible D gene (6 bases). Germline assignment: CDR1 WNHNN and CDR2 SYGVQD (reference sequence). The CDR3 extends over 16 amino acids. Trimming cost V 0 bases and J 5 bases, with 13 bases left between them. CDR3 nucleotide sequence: TGCGCCAGCAGTGAGTCGACCCAGAGGGGGACCGGGGAGCTGTTTTTT. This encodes CASSESTQRGTGELFF.

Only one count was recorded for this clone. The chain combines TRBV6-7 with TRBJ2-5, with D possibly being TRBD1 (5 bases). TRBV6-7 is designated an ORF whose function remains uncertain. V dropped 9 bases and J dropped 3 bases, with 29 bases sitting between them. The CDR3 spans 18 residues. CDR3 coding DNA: TGTGCCAGTCGACGTCCGCCCCCGAAACAGGCTAAAAAAGAGACCCAGTACTTC. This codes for CASRRPPPKQAKKETQYF.

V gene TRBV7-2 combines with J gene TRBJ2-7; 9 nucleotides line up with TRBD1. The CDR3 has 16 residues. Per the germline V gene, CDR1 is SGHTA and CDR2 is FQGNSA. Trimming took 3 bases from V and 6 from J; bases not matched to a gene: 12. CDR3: CASSFSTPGTGFEQYF. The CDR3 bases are TGTGCCAGCAGCTTCTCCACCCCCGGGACAGGGTTCGAGCAGTACTTC.

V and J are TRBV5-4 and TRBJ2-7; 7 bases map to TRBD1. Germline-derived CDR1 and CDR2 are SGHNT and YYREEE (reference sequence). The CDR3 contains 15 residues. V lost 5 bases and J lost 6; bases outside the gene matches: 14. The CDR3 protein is CASSIPGQRTLEQYF. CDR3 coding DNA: TGTGCCAGCAGTATACCGGGACAGAGGACCCTCGAGCAGTACTTC.

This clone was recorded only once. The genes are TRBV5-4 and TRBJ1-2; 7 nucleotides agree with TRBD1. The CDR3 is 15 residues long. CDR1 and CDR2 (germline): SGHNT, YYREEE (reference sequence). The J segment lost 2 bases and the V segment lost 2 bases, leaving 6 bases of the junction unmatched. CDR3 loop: CASSFSRGPNYGYTF. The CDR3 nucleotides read TGTGCCAGCAGCTTTTCAAGGGGGCCAAACTATGGCTACACCTTC. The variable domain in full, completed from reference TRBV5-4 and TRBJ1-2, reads ETGVTQSPTHLIKTRGQQVTLRCSSQSGHNTVSWYQQALGQGPQFIFQYYREEENGRGNFPPRFSGLQFPNYSSELNVNALELDDSALYLCASSFSRGPNYGYTFGSGTRLTVV.

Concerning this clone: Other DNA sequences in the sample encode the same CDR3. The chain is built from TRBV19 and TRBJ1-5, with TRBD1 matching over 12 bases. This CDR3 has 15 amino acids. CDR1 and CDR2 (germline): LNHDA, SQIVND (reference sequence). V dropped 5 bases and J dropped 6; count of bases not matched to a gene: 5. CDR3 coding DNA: TGTGCCAGTAGTGAGGGACAGGGGGCTTCTCAGCCCCAGCATTTT. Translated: CASSEGQGASQPQHF. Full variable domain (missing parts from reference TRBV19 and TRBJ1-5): DGGITQSPKYLFRKEGQNVTLSCEQNLNHDAMYWYRQDPGQGLRLIYYSQIVNDFQKGDIAEGYSVSREKKESFPLTVTSAQKNPTAFYLCASSEGQGASQPQHFGDGTRLSIL.

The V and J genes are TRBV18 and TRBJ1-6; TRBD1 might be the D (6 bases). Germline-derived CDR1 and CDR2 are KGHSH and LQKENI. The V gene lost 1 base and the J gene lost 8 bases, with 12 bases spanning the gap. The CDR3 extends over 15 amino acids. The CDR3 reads CASSPQDSRDSPLHF. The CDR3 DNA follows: TGTGCCAGCTCACCACAGGACAGTCGAGATTCACCCCTCCACTTT. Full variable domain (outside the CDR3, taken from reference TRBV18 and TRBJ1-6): NAGVMQNPRHLVRRRGQEARLRCSPMKGHSHVYWYRQLPEEGLKFMVYLQKENIIDESGMPKERFSAEFPKEGPSILRIQQVVRGDSAAYFCASSPQDSRDSPLHFGNGTRLTVT.

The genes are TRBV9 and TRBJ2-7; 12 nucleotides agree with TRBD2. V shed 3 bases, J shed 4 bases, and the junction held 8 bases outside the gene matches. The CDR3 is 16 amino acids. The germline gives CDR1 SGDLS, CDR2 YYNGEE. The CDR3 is CASSAGLAGSTYEQYF. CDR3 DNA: TGTGCCAGCAGCGCCGGACTAGCGGGATCTACTTACGAGCAGTACTTC.